Presented here are 28 T cell receptor beta chains from one specimen sequenced in a study of blood T cell repertoires in COVID-19. TCRdb's copy holds only in-frame clones and misses some; the assay was immunoSEQ multiplex PCR. This sample has about 190,000 clones, with roughly nine tenths found just once. Sequencing input: PBMCs or T cells enriched from blood (not recorded which). Every receptor here comes from a woman in her forties in a cohort exposed to, infected with or recovered from COVID-19 (not recorded which).

This chain links TRBV6-1 with TRBJ1-5; unclear D gene. CDR3 length: 16 amino acids. Germline-derived CDR1 and CDR2 are MNHNS and SASEGT. Trimming removed 2 bases from V and 0 bases from J, with 11 bases in between. CDR3 protein: CASSESLADSNQPQHF. CDR3 bases: TGTGCCAGCAGTGAATCCCTAGCGGATAGCAATCAGCCCCAGCATTTT.

The rearrangement uses TRBV5-4 and TRBJ2-1; D call uncertain. The CDR3 consists of 18 residues. Germline V gene lookup returns CDR1 SGHNT and CDR2 YYREEE (reference sequence). V lost 3 bases and J lost 1, with 20 bases in between. DNA of the CDR3: TGTGCCAGCAGCTCCAGACTTCGAACGGCCCCTTCCTACAATGAGCAGTTCTTC. Translated: CASSSRLRTAPSYNEQFF.

The chain couples TRBV27 to TRBJ1-3; weak D call: TRBD1 (5 bases). V was pared by 5 bases and J by 4 bases, with 12 bases between. The CDR3 runs to 14 residues. CDR1 MNHEY and CDR2 SMNVEV come from the germline V gene (reference sequence). This chain's CDR3 is CASSQGLGGNTIYF. For the CDR3, the DNA is TGTGCCAGCAGTCAGGGCCTCGGGGGAAACACCATATATTTT.

The chain carries TRBV5-6 and TRBJ1-2; D remains ambiguous. Looked up from germline, CDR1 is SGHDT and CDR2 is YYEEEE. CDR3 length equals 12 residues. V lost 4 bases, J lost 6 bases, and 10 bases lay in between. CDR3 in DNA: TGTGCCAGCAGCCTATTAAGCCATGGCTACACCTTC. It yields the protein CASSLLSHGYTF.

The V and J genes are TRBV11-3 and TRBJ2-7; TRBD1 matches 8 bases. The CDR3 extends over 15 amino acids. The germline CDR1 and CDR2 sequences are SGHNT and YENEEA. Unmatched junction bases numbered 15, after V lost 5 bases and J lost 9 bases. The CDR3 DNA sequence: TGTGCCAGCAGCCCCCGGGACAGGTTACCTGGAGCGCAGTACTTC. It codes for CASSPRDRLPGAQYF. The entire variable domain, with the rest obtained from reference TRBV11-3 and TRBJ2-7, is as follows: EAGVVQSPRYKIIEKKQPVAFWCNPISGHNTLYWYLQNLGQGPELLIRYENEEAVDDSQLPKDRFSAERLKGVDSTLKIQPAELGDSAVYLCASSPRDRLPGAQYFGPGTRLTVT.

CDR3 residues: CASSRRQGGHNEQFF. Written as DNA, the CDR3 is TGTGCCAGCAGCCGACGACAGGGAGGCCACAATGAGCAGTTCTTC. The chain combines TRBV11-3 with TRBJ2-1, with D perhaps TRBD1 (7 bases). The CDR3 is 15 residues long. The germline gives CDR1 SGHNT, CDR2 YENEEA. V dropped 5 bases and J dropped 5 bases, with 16 bases sitting between them.

V gene TRBV14 combines with J gene TRBJ2-7; 8 bases fit TRBD1. Germline CDR1 and CDR2: SGHDN and FVKESK. After removal of 6 bases from V and 7 bases from J, the junction contained 17 bases not matched to a gene. The CDR3 runs to 16 residues. CDR3 DNA sequence: TGTGCCAGCAGTCAATCCTGGGGCCAGGGGGCTGAAGAGCAGTACTTC. It is translated as CASSQSWGQGAEEQYF.

The chain recombines TRBV19 with TRBJ2-3; 7 bases are a match to TRBD1. V lost 6 bases, J lost 6 bases, and 12 bases stayed unmatched. The germline gives CDR1 LNHDA, CDR2 SQIVND (reference sequence). The CDR3 has 15 amino acids. CDR3 sequence: CASSPGQIPPDTQYF. CDR3 nucleotide sequence: TGTGCCAGTAGCCCGGGACAGATCCCCCCTGATACGCAGTATTTT.

The chain combines TRBV4-3 with TRBJ2-1, with D perhaps TRBD2 (5 bases). CDR1 LGHNA and CDR2 YSLEER come from the germline V gene. The CDR3 is 15 residues long. Trimming pared 0 bases from V and 3 bases from J, leaving 9 bases between. CDR3 DNA: TGCGCCAGCAGCCAAGAAGCCGACTACTACAATGAGCAGTTCTTC. Protein sequence: CASSQEADYYNEQFF.

The chain links TRBV9 to TRBJ2-3, with D possibly TRBD1 on 6 matching bases. Germline V CDR1 and CDR2: SGDLS, YYNGEE. The CDR3 loop spans 14 amino acids. Between the trimmed V and J ends, which lost 4 bases and 3 bases, there was a span of 12 bases. CDR3 nucleotide sequence: TGTGCCAGCAGCCCCAGGGGTGAAACAGATACGCAGTATTTT. Translation gives CASSPRGETDTQYF.

This CDR3 reads CASSLQGATEAFF. The CDR3 region has the DNA TGTGCCAGCAGCTTACAGGGGGCCACTGAAGCTTTCTTT. The J gene is TRBJ1-1, the V gene TRBV27; 9 bases match TRBD1. Germline CDR1 and CDR2: MNHEY and SMNVEV (reference sequence). The CDR3 runs to 13 residues. V dropped 6 bases and J dropped 4; count of bases not matched to a gene: 3.

V and J are TRBV11-2 and TRBJ2-7; possibly TRBD2 for D (5 bases). This CDR3 contains 14 residues. V was trimmed by 5 bases and J by 3 bases, leaving 14 bases between them. The germline CDR1 and CDR2 sequences are SGHAT and FQNNGV. For the CDR3, the DNA is TGTGCCAGCAGCGCCCTAGCCCTTCTCTACGAGCAGTACTTC. As protein: CASSALALLYEQYF. The full variable domain, completed using reference TRBV11-2 and TRBJ2-7, is EAGVAQSPRYKIIEKRQSVAFWCNPISGHATLYWYQQILGQGPKLLIQFQNNGVVDDSQLPKDRFSAERLKGVDSTLKIQPAKLEDSAVYLCASSALALLYEQYFGPGTRLTVT.

In its sample, this clone was seen once. This rearrangement joins TRBV2 to TRBJ2-7; no firm D call. Germline assignment: CDR1 SNHLY and CDR2 FYNNEI. CDR3 size: 15 residues. Trimming removed 2 bases at V and 2 bases at J, with 13 bases between. CDR3 DNA sequence: TGTGCCAGCAGTGAAAATGGCGCGGCGACCTACGAGCAGTACTTC. Translation gives CASSENGAATYEQYF.

This clone was detected once. This chain links TRBV6-1 with TRBJ1-1; the D gene is possibly TRBD1 (5 bases). This CDR3 region has 14 residues. Germline lookup yields CDR1 MNHNS and CDR2 SASEGT. V was cut by 3 bases and J by 5 bases, with 13 bases left in between. Here the CDR3 DNA reads TGTGCCAGCAGTGAGACGGGGGGGAGGACTGAAGCTTTCTTT. The encoded protein is CASSETGGRTEAFF.

The chain recombines TRBV5-1 with TRBJ1-2; perhaps TRBD1 as D (5 bases). V gave up 0 bases and J gave up 2 bases, with 11 bases separating them. There are 15 residues in the CDR3. CDR1 and CDR2 (germline): SGHRS, YFSETQ. CDR3 bases: TGCGCCAGCAGCTTGGACAGGATCTTAAACTATGGCTACACCTTC. It is translated as CASSLDRILNYGYTF.

The J gene is TRBJ2-5, the V gene TRBV2; 10 bases line up with TRBD2. The CDR3 spans 15 residues. Trimming took 6 bases from V and 5 from J; bases not matched to a gene: 9. The germline V gene encodes CDR1 SNHLY and CDR2 FYNNEI. CDR3 sequence: CASRPSGSWSETQYF. Here the CDR3 DNA reads TGTGCCAGCAGGCCTAGCGGGAGTTGGAGTGAGACCCAGTACTTC. Complete variable domain (other parts from reference TRBV2 and TRBJ2-5): EPEVTQTPSHQVTQMGQEVILRCVPISNHLYFYWYRQILGQKVEFLVSFYNNEISEKSEIFDDQFSVERPDGSNFTLKIRSTKLEDSAMYFCASRPSGSWSETQYFGPGTRLLVL.

V gene TRBV27 combines with J gene TRBJ1-2; possible D gene TRBD1, 6 bases. CDR1 and CDR2 from the germline V gene are MNHEY and SMNVEV (reference sequence). The V end lost 7 bases, the J end lost 3 bases, and 9 bases lay between the germline ends. CDR3 length: 12 amino acids. The CDR3 spells CASKTGYYGYTF. The CDR3 bases are TGTGCCAGCAAAACAGGGTACTATGGCTACACCTTC.

The chain uses TRBV5-4 and TRBJ2-7; 8 bases are a match to TRBD1. J gave up 2 bases and V 0 bases, and 4 bases lay outside the gene matches. Per germline, CDR1 SGHNT and CDR2 YYREEE (reference sequence). CDR3 size: 15 residues. CDR3 DNA sequence: TGTGCCAGCAGCTTGGGGCCGGGACAGGCCTACGAGCAGTACTTC. Residues: CASSLGPGQAYEQYF.

The rearrangement uses TRBV5-1 and TRBJ2-2; 7 bases are shared with TRBD2. With 7 bases clipped from V and 3 bases from J, the junction kept 9 bases outside the gene matches. The CDR3 totals 15 residues. Germline loops: CDR1 SGHRS, CDR2 YFSETQ. CDR3 region: CASSGRGDDTGELFF. The CDR3 DNA sequence: TGCGCCAGCTCCGGCCGGGGGGACGACACCGGGGAGCTGTTTTTT.

This clone was recorded once. CDR3 in amino acids: CASRTSGELFF. The CDR3 DNA reads TGTGCCAGCCGAACATCCGGGGAGCTGTTTTTT. The gene calls are TRBV6-5 and TRBJ2-2; D unclear. This CDR3 comprises 11 residues. V was shortened by 8 bases and J by 6 bases, with 7 bases between the two germline ends. Germline assignment: CDR1 MNHEY and CDR2 SVGAGI.

This rearrangement joins TRBV19 to TRBJ1-5; 7 bases map to TRBD1. The V gene's germline CDR1 is LNHDA and CDR2 SQIVND (reference sequence). The CDR3 sequence is 15 residues long. V dropped 7 bases and J dropped 0; count of bases not matched to a gene: 6. The CDR3 DNA reads TGTGCCAGTACTAGGGACAGCCTTAGCAATCAGCCCCAGCATTTT. It codes for CASTRDSLSNQPQHF.

This clone was found a few times. The chain carries TRBV24-1 and TRBJ2-1, with TRBD2 matching over 7 bases. With 1 base clipped from V and 1 base from J, the junction kept 3 bases outside the gene matches. There are 16 residues in the CDR3. Germline CDR1 KGHDR, CDR2 SFDVKD. CDR3 nucleotide sequence: TGTGCCACCAGTGATTTTGAAGCGGGGTCCTACAATGAGCAGTTCTTC. This translates into CATSDFEAGSYNEQFF.

This chain links TRBV6-6 with TRBJ1-1; D ambiguous. With 2 bases removed from V and 1 base from J, the gap between germline ends came to 8 bases. CDR1 and CDR2 (germline): MNHNY, SVGAGI (reference sequence). This CDR3 has 14 residues. The CDR3 nucleotides read TGTGCCAGCAGTTACGAGACACAGAACACTGAAGCTTTCTTT. Protein sequence: CASSYETQNTEAFF.

This chain uses TRBV18 with TRBJ1-2, with a tentative D call TRBD1 (6 bases). Trimming cost V 3 bases and J 6 bases, with 11 bases left between them. Germline lookup yields CDR1 KGHSH and CDR2 LQKENI. The CDR3 loop spans 13 amino acids. The CDR3 coding sequence is TGTGCCAGCTCACCCGAACAGGGAGATGGCTACACCTTC. This sequence encodes CASSPEQGDGYTF.

CDR3 sequence reads: CAWSLGTDNQPQHF. The CDR3 DNA reads as TGTGCCTGGAGCCTCGGGACAGACAATCAGCCCCAGCATTTT. The chain couples TRBV30 to TRBJ1-5; 7 bases are a match to TRBD1. The CDR3 runs to 14 residues. Germline trimming cut 3 bases from V and 3 bases from J; bases unmatched to any gene: 5. From germline, CDR1 is GTSNPN and CDR2 SVGIG (reference sequence).

This clone was seen only a few times. The V and J genes are TRBV2 and TRBJ2-1, with D tentatively TRBD2 (5 bases). V shed 11 bases and J shed 0 bases, with 14 bases lying between them. The germline V gene has CDR1 SNHLY and CDR2 FYNNEI. CDR3 length equals 14 residues. This chain's CDR3 is CAWVEGVSYNEQFF. Here the CDR3 DNA reads TGTGCCTGGGTTGAGGGCGTCTCCTACAATGAGCAGTTCTTC.

The rearrangement uses TRBV7-2 and TRBJ1-2; 7 nucleotides line up with TRBD1. The CDR3 is 15 residues long. Germline CDR1 SGHTA, CDR2 FQGNSA. Germline trimming cut 6 bases from V and 4 bases from J; bases unmatched to any gene: 11. The CDR3 spells CASSINTGTAYGYTF. CDR3 sequence (DNA): TGTGCCAGCAGTATAAACACCGGGACAGCCTATGGCTACACCTTC.

This chain connects TRBV4-1 to TRBJ1-3, with TRBD1 matching 10 bases. CDR3 size: 16 residues. From germline, CDR1 is MGHRA and CDR2 YSYEKL. V was clipped by 3 bases and J by 4 bases; unmatched bases: 6. CDR3 loop: CASSQVDRGRGNTIYF. As DNA, the CDR3 is TGCGCCAGCAGCCAGGTAGACAGGGGGCGAGGAAACACCATATATTTT.